This T cell receptor beta chain was sequenced during a study of identifying expanded T cells in peripheral blood. Produced via immunoSEQ multiplex PCR; TCRdb's table is partial and in-frame only. This table has 75,000 to 90,000 clones, 85% to 90% appearing once. General study findings and limits: Clone count variance between approximately 2-week samples rose with total template count. About 1.2 clones differed between technical replicates, versus approximately 17 and 20 over time.

During the collection period, no donor immune events like infections were recorded. About this clone: No antigen is known for it.

The CDR3 is made up of 17 amino acids. Per the germline V gene, CDR1 is SNHLY and CDR2 is FYNNEI. V lost 0 bases to trimming and J lost 1 base; unmatched junction nucleotides: 7. The chain is built from TRBV2 and TRBJ1-1; 8 nucleotides match TRBD1. The sample consisted of blood. The TCR was taken from a person aged 18-70 years in good health. Here the CDR3 DNA reads TGTGCCAGCAGTGAAGCGCTTAGGCAGGGGGCGAACACTGAAGCTTTCTTT. This translates into CASSEALRQGANTEAFF.